The 20 T cell receptor beta chains presented below share a single source sample, sequenced in a study of T-cell memory formation after mild COVID-19 (dated by TCRdb to about 2021). Preparation of the library involved 5' RACE. Sequenced using an Illumina NovaSeq 6000. TCRdb reprocessing: public reads trimmed at Q25 with fastp, clones called with MiXCR, in-frame beta chains kept. Duplicate CDR3 protein sequences are folded into a single record with the most common DNA and genes. This sample lists tens of thousands of distinct CDR3 sequences; less than 15% were detected once. The ten largest clones represent approximately 26% of the sample. The sample was PBMCs or a T cell subset sorted from them (not recorded which). The receptors originated from a man in his late teens or twenties who had mild COVID-19 (a few samples of this study predate the infection). The sample titles of this study are shuffled in the database, so cell type and time point are left out; the donor was told from shared clones.

This clonotype was counted ten times or more. This sequence joins TRBV18 and TRBJ2-3; D remains unclear. The CDR3 extends over 11 amino acids. From germline, CDR1 is KGHSH and CDR2 LQKENI. V was cut by 3 bases and J by 6 bases, with 4 bases left in between. The CDR3 DNA is TGTGCCAGCTCACCGGTCGATACGCAGTATTTT. Its protein is CASSPVDTQYF.

The table lists this clonotype with a few counts. The junction departs from germline at one end; a sequencing error may be responsible. The chain recombines TRBV20-1 with TRBJ2-1, with 9 bases matching TRBD2. The germline V gene encodes CDR1 DFQATT and CDR2 SNEGSKA (reference sequence). CDR3 length: 17 residues. The CDR3 coding sequence is TGCAGTGCTAGAGATGATAGCGGGGGATACTCCAACAATGAGCAGTTCTTC. Translated: CSARDDSGGYSNNEQFF.

This clonotype showed up just a few times. This chain connects TRBV7-9 to TRBJ1-6; TRBD1 might be the D (5 bases). CDR3 length equals 15 residues. Germline V gives CDR1 SEHNR, CDR2 FQNEAQ (reference sequence). Trimming stripped 2 bases from V and 7 bases from J, with 12 bases between. The CDR3 nucleotides are TGTGCCAGCAGCTTAAACGGCAGGGCCAATTCACCCCTCCACTTT. Translated: CASSLNGRANSPLHF.

At least ten counts were recorded for this clonotype. The chain links TRBV12-3 or TRBV12-4 to TRBJ2-2; D call uncertain. This CDR3 is 13 amino acids long. Trimming left V 10 bases short and J 0 bases short, with 9 bases between. The CDR3 is CANQDSNTGELFF. The CDR3 coding sequence is TGTGCCAACCAAGACTCGAACACCGGGGAGCTGTTTTTT.

A few counts support this clonotype. This sequence joins TRBV7-3 and TRBJ2-3, with 12 positions matching TRBD2. CDR1 SGHTA and CDR2 FQGTGA come from the germline V gene. CDR3 length equals 16 residues. Losses at the gene ends were 4 bases for V and 8 bases for J; bases not matched to a gene: 10. CDR3 DNA sequence: TGTGCCAGCAGCTCGACTAGCGGGGGCCTCCCTCGTACGCAGTATTTT. This encodes CASSSTSGGLPRTQYF.

This sequence joins TRBV12-3 or TRBV12-4 and TRBJ1-6, with 9 positions matching TRBD1. The CDR3 runs 15 residues. J gave up 7 bases and V 5 bases, and 6 bases lay outside the gene matches. CDR3 DNA sequence: TGTGCCAGCAGTCTAGGGACAGGGAGGAATTCACCCCTCCACTTT. Protein product: CASSLGTGRNSPLHF.

This clonotype was seen a few times. The rearrangement uses TRBV20-1 and TRBJ1-1, with a possible D match to TRBD1 (6 bases). Germline V gene data show CDR1 as DFQATT and CDR2 as SNEGSKA (reference sequence). CDR3 length: 15 amino acids. Trimming cost V 3 bases and J 0 bases, with 14 bases left between them. The CDR3: CSARIRGAVNTEAFF. The CDR3 DNA reads TGCAGTGCTAGGATTAGGGGGGCCGTGAACACTGAAGCTTTCTTT.

This clonotype was found a few times. The rearrangement joins TRBV6-2 or TRBV6-3 to TRBJ2-1; possible D gene TRBD2, 5 bases. Germline V gives CDR1 MNHEY, CDR2 SVGEGT. CDR3 length: 14 residues. V was clipped by 6 bases and J by 7 bases, with 16 bases between them. The CDR3 protein is CASRDSKVGNEQFF. The CDR3 region has the DNA TGTGCCAGCAGGGACTCTAAGGTAGGGAATGAGCAGTTCTTC.

V usage is TRBV7-2 and J usage is TRBJ2-3; TRBD2 might be the D (7 bases). Germline CDR1 and CDR2: SGHTA and FQGNSA. The CDR3 length is 16 residues. The V end lost 3 bases, the J end lost 4 bases, and 17 bases lay between the germline ends. Here the CDR3 DNA reads TGTGCCAGCAGCTTTGTAGGTGGGGGGGCATCAGATACGCAGTATTTT. Its protein is CASSFVGGGASDTQYF.

This clonotype was recorded at least ten times. The chain employs TRBV4-3 and TRBJ2-3, with 8 bases fitting TRBD1. This CDR3 region has 15 residues. Germline values: CDR1 LGHNA, CDR2 YSLEER. J was trimmed by 4 bases and V by 3 bases; bases with no gene match: 6. The chain's CDR3 is CASSHRQGQADTQYF. The CDR3 DNA reads TGCGCCAGCAGCCATAGACAGGGGCAGGCAGATACGCAGTATTTT.

This clonotype was detected a few times. This chain uses TRBV7-2 with TRBJ1-5; D possibly corresponds to TRBD1 (5 bases). Germline lookup yields CDR1 SGHTA and CDR2 FQGNSA. The CDR3 loop spans 12 amino acids. V was trimmed by 2 bases and J by 6 bases, leaving 5 bases between them. This chain's CDR3 is CASSLRGQPQHF. The CDR3, as DNA: TGTGCCAGCAGCTTAAGGGGTCAGCCCCAGCATTTT.

This rearrangement joins TRBV29-1 to TRBJ1-5; D not resolved. Trimming left V 7 bases short and J 0 bases short, with 10 bases between. Germline assignment: CDR1 SQVTM and CDR2 ANQGSEA. The CDR3 contains 13 residues. The CDR3 sequence: CSAQSDSNQPQHF. The CDR3, as DNA: TGCAGCGCCCAAAGTGATAGCAATCAGCCCCAGCATTTT.

This clonotype was recorded at least ten times. J is TRBJ2-1 and V is TRBV7-3; perhaps TRBD2 as D (6 bases). V shed 5 bases and J shed 2 bases, with 13 bases lying between them. The CDR3 loop spans 15 amino acids. CDR1 and CDR2 (germline): SGHTA, FQGTGA. CDR3 in DNA: TGTGCCAGCAGCCACGAGCGGGTTCCCTACAATGAGCAGTTCTTC. It codes for CASSHERVPYNEQFF.

This clonotype occurred a few times. The gene calls are TRBV12-3 or TRBV12-4 and TRBJ1-4; D not resolved. V lost 3 bases, J lost 0 bases, and 8 bases lay in between. The CDR3 loop spans 15 amino acids. CDR3 amino acids: CASSFYGATNEKLFF. The CDR3 bases are TGTGCCAGCAGTTTCTACGGTGCAACTAATGAAAAACTGTTTTTT.

This clonotype was found a few times. V is TRBV11-1 and J is TRBJ2-5; 7 positions match TRBD2. The CDR3 is 14 amino acids. Germline CDR1 and CDR2: SGHAT and FQDESV (reference sequence). Losses at the gene ends were 7 bases for V and 4 bases for J; bases not matched to a gene: 9. DNA of the CDR3: TGTGCCAGCATCGAATCTTCTAGCGGAGAGACCCAGTACTTC. It encodes CASIESSSGETQYF. Full variable domain (remainder filled in from reference TRBV11-1 and TRBJ2-5): EAEVAQSPRYKITEKSQAVAFWCDPISGHATLYWYRQILGQGPELLVQFQDESVVDDSQLPKDRFSAERLKGVDSTLKIQPAELGDSAMYLCASIESSSGETQYFGPGTRLLVL.

This clonotype was counted a few times. The chain carries TRBV10-3 and TRBJ2-7; possible D gene TRBD1, 6 bases. Trimming removed 10 bases from V and 4 bases from J, with 11 bases in between. CDR3 length equals 11 residues. The germline gives CDR1 ENHRY, CDR2 SYGVKD. The CDR3 is CATGQPYEQYF. The CDR3 region has the DNA TGTGCCACCGGACAGCCGTACGAGCAGTACTTC.

A few counts support this clonotype. V is TRBV7-6 and J is TRBJ2-1; D unresolved. The V and J ends lost 4 bases and 0 bases respectively, with 10 bases between them. Germline CDR1 and CDR2: SGHVS and FNYEAQ. The CDR3 is 15 residues long. CDR3 residues: CASSSAISSYNEQFF. The CDR3 DNA follows: TGTGCCAGCAGCTCGGCGATTAGCTCCTACAATGAGCAGTTCTTC.

The V and J genes are TRBV5-1 and TRBJ2-5; D tentatively reads TRBD1 or TRBD2 (6 bases each). CDR3 length: 16 amino acids. The V gene lost 4 bases and the J gene lost 4 bases, with 20 bases spanning the gap. Per germline, CDR1 SGHRS and CDR2 YFSETQ. CDR3 protein: CASSLGNEGGTETQYF. DNA of the CDR3: TGCGCCAGCAGCCTTGGGAACGAGGGGGGCACAGAGACCCAGTACTTC.

The table lists this clonotype with a few counts. The J gene is TRBJ2-7, the V gene TRBV5-1; D is perhaps TRBD1 or TRBD2 (6 bases each). The V end was cut by 5 bases, the J end by 4 bases, with 16 bases between. The length of the CDR3 is 14 residues. Germline lookup yields CDR1 SGHRS and CDR2 YFSETQ. Written as DNA, the CDR3 is TGCGCCAGCAGGGAAGGGGGGAGTAGGTACGAGCAGTACTTC. It specifies CASREGGSRYEQYF.

With respect to this clonotype: A much bigger clone sits one base away, suggesting this may be a read error. This rearrangement joins TRBV4-3 to TRBJ2-3, with D possibly TRBD2 on 5 matching bases. Germline loops: CDR1 LGHNA, CDR2 YSLEER. This CDR3 has 14 residues. V was trimmed by 0 bases and J by 2 bases, leaving 6 bases between them. The CDR3 protein is CASSQELDTDTQYF. The CDR3 bases are TGCGCCAGCAGCCAAGAACTAGACACAGATACGCAGTATTTT.